These 15 T cell receptor beta chains were sequenced from one sample in a study of blood T cells in healthy people across ages. A second PCR, run for roughly 7 to 12 cycles, used a sample-barcoded 5' primer plus a J-beta primer mix. Using its own MiXCR run on the 5' RACE reads, TCRdb lists one record per CDR3 protein. The sample records 1.5 million to 2 million distinct CDR3 sequences, roughly 27% being singletons. Material for sequencing was blood. These receptors were taken from a woman in her 30s in good health.

There are a few counts of this clonotype. The V gene is TRBV7-9, the J gene TRBJ1-1; D remains ambiguous. CDR1 is SEHNR, CDR2 FQNEAQ, per germline (reference sequence). The V gene lost 5 bases and the J gene lost 10 bases, with 11 bases spanning the gap. The CDR3 spans 11 residues. CDR3 in DNA: TGTGCCAGCAGCCCAGAGAAAAGAGCTTTCTTT. Amino acid sequence: CASSPEKRAFF. Together with reference TRBV7-9 and TRBJ1-1, the CDR3 gives the full variable domain: DTGVSQNPRHKITKRGQNVTFRCDPISEHNRLYWYRQTLGQGPEFLTYFQNEAQLEKSRLLSDRFSAERPKGSFSTLEIQRTEQGDSAMYLCASSPEKRAFFGQGTRLTVV.

Remarks on this clonotype: A much larger clone lies one base from this, so it may be a read error. The J gene is TRBJ2-5, the V gene TRBV7-6; D tentatively fits TRBD1 or TRBD2 (5 bases each). The DNA end lines up better with TRBJ2-7; the J call may be wrong. Per the germline V gene, CDR1 is SGHVS and CDR2 is FNYEAQ. CDR3 length: 15 amino acids. CDR3 region: CASSPLTRGQGEQYF. In DNA form, the CDR3 reads TGTGCCAGCAGCCCCTTGACGAGAGGGCAGGGCGAGCAGTACTTC.

This chain links TRBV3-1 with TRBJ2-4; 11 bases fit TRBD2. In germline, CDR1 is LGHDT, CDR2 YNNKEL (reference sequence). The V segment lost 11 bases and the J segment 6 bases; nucleotides outside the gene matches: 12. The CDR3 extends over 15 amino acids. The CDR3: CARSRLAGGPNIQYF. DNA of the CDR3: TGTGCCCGTAGCCGTCTAGCGGGGGGCCCAAACATTCAGTACTTC.

This clonotype was counted between two and nine times. V is TRBV19 and J is TRBJ2-1; D unresolved. CDR3 size: 12 residues. V lost 2 bases, J lost 7 bases, and 6 bases lay in between. Germline V lookup: CDR1 LNHDA, CDR2 SQIVND (reference sequence). The CDR3 DNA reads as TGTGCCAGTAGTATACTAGGGAATGAGCAGTTCTTC. Its translation is CASSILGNEQFF.

This clonotype was seen at least ten times. The J gene is TRBJ1-2, the V gene TRBV6-1; TRBD1 matches at 8 bases. The junction had 6 bases not matched to a gene; V was cut back by 8 bases and J by 4 bases. The germline CDR1 and CDR2 sequences are MNHNS and SASEGT. CDR3 length: 13 amino acids. The CDR3 spells CASRVGQGYGYTF. CDR3 nucleotides: TGTGCCAGCCGCGTCGGACAGGGCTATGGCTACACCTTC.

This clonotype occurred many times. The gene calls are TRBV2 and TRBJ2-3; D is unresolved. This CDR3 is 14 amino acids long. Germline V gene data show CDR1 as SNHLY and CDR2 as FYNNEI. The ends were cut back, 8 bases at V and 1 base at J, with 13 bases in the middle. The DNA for the CDR3 is TGTGCCAGCTCGCTCGTCCGGGGCACAGATACGCAGTATTTT. As protein: CASSLVRGTDTQYF.

This clonotype was found many times. The V and J genes are TRBV15 and TRBJ2-1; D gene uncertain. Per germline, CDR1 LNHNV and CDR2 YYDKDF (reference sequence). The V end was cut by 3 bases, the J end by 0 bases, with 3 bases between. CDR3 length equals 13 residues. The CDR3 protein is CATSRDSYNEQFF. CDR3 nucleotides: TGTGCCACCAGCAGGGACTCCTACAATGAGCAGTTCTTC.

This clonotype was counted many times. The chain has TRBV6-5 and TRBJ1-2, with 7 nucleotides matching TRBD1. This CDR3 spans 12 amino acids. J gave up 8 bases and V 6 bases, and 6 bases lay outside the gene matches. CDR1 is MNHEY, CDR2 SVGAGI, per germline. This CDR3 is CASSERGRGYTF. The CDR3 DNA is TGTGCCAGCAGCGAGAGGGGGCGAGGCTACACCTTC.

This clonotype was observed at least ten times. V gene TRBV6-1 combines with J gene TRBJ2-7; D is uncertain. The germline V gene encodes CDR1 MNHNS and CDR2 SASEGT. The CDR3 runs to 15 residues. Between the trimmed V and J ends, which lost 6 bases and 4 bases, there was a span of 19 bases. CDR3 in DNA: TGTGCCAGCAGCGCAGACGGGTCCTTAAGGTACGAGCAGTACTTC. Its translation is CASSADGSLRYEQYF.

With regard to this clonotype: The conserved phenylalanine or tryptophan is not found at the CDR3 terminus, so this likely reflects a read error. This chain uses TRBV11-2 with TRBJ2-1; possibly TRBD1 for D (6 bases). The CDR3 is 13 residues long. V gave up 1 base and J gave up 7 bases, with 8 bases separating them. Germline V lookup: CDR1 SGHAT, CDR2 FQNNGV. The CDR3 DNA follows: TGTGCCAGCAGCTTAGGGCAGGGGAATGAGCAGTTCTTG. Its translation: CASSLGQGNEQFL.

This sequence joins TRBV2 and TRBJ2-1; 11 nucleotides align to TRBD2. Per the germline V gene, CDR1 is SNHLY and CDR2 is FYNNEI. V shed 5 bases, J shed 9 bases, and the junction held 3 bases outside the gene matches. This CDR3 has 13 amino acids. The CDR3 is CASSPTSGTEQFF. In DNA form, the CDR3 reads TGTGCCAGCAGTCCGACTAGCGGGACTGAGCAGTTCTTC.

This clonotype was detected a few times. The chain employs TRBV4-3 and TRBJ2-7; 7 positions match TRBD2. This CDR3 region has 16 residues. V gave up 5 bases and J gave up 4 bases; unmatched junction bases: 14. Germline CDR1 LGHNA, CDR2 YSLEER. This CDR3 reads CASSVSRGGSVYEQYF. DNA for the CDR3: TGCGCCAGCAGCGTATCAAGGGGCGGGAGTGTGTACGAGCAGTACTTC.

This clonotype was found many times. The chain uses TRBV7-2 and TRBJ2-3, with D tentatively TRBD1 (6 bases). V lost 3 bases to trimming and J lost 2 bases, with 9 bases between them. In germline, CDR1 is SGHTA, CDR2 FQGNSA. This CDR3 has 14 residues. The CDR3 protein is CASSFGQPTDTQYF. In DNA, the CDR3 is TGTGCCAGCAGCTTCGGACAGCCCACAGATACGCAGTATTTT.

This clonotype was observed a few times. This sequence joins TRBV20-1 and TRBJ2-5; TRBD2 agrees at 11 bases. The CDR3 totals 15 residues. The V gene's germline CDR1 is DFQATT and CDR2 SNEGSKA (reference sequence). Unmatched junction bases numbered 5, after V lost 0 bases and J lost 5 bases. The CDR3 bases are TGCAGTGCTAGAGATAGGGGACTAGCGGCCGAGACCCAGTACTTC. It encodes CSARDRGLAAETQYF.

The sample holds many counts of this clonotype. The J gene is TRBJ2-5, the V gene TRBV9; D is perhaps TRBD1 or TRBD2 (5 bases each). V dropped 1 base and J dropped 5 bases, with 18 bases sitting between them. This CDR3 is 16 amino acids long. Per germline, CDR1 SGDLS and CDR2 YYNGEE. The CDR3, as DNA: TGTGCCAGCAGCGTAACGACGGGACCCAAAAGGGAGACCCAGTACTTC. Its translation is CASSVTTGPKRETQYF.